These 2 T cell receptor beta chains share one sample of origin, sequenced in a study of regulatory T cells in long-lasting Graves disease. Assembly of TCR beta libraries relied on iRepertoire HTBI primers together with Arm-PCR of CDR3 regions. MiXCR, applied by TCRdb to the multiplex PCR reads, yields one record per CDR3 protein. The data show about 440,000 distinct CDR3 sequences, under 15% seen once. The time point: newly diagnosed GD, antithyroid drugs for less than 3 months. Following extraction of RNA from PBMCs, that RNA was used to make the TCR library. The sample was also reused in another study, on T cells in Graves' hyperthyroidism and ophthalmopathy.

Sequencing used peripheral blood mononuclear cells (PBMCs), obtained at new diagnosis, from a patient treated with antithyroid drugs. The receptors come from a woman in her twenties or thirties with Graves disease.

Note on this clonotype: This may be a read error: a much more frequent sequence differs by one nucleotide. The chain carries TRBV5-1 and TRBJ2-7; D is perhaps TRBD1 or TRBD2 (5 bases each). V was shortened by 3 bases and J by 7 bases, with 23 bases between the two germline ends. The CDR3 has 16 amino acids. Germline V gene data show CDR1 as SGHRS and CDR2 as YFSETQ. CDR3 sequence reads: CASSWGHRDVGSEQYF. As DNA, the CDR3 is TGCGCCAGCAGCTGGGGTCACCGGGACGTAGGTAGTGAGCAGTACTTC.

The rearrangement links TRBV30 to TRBJ1-5; TRBD1 might be the D (6 bases). Trimming pared 0 bases from V and 2 bases from J, leaving 11 bases between. The germline CDR1 and CDR2 sequences are GTSNPN and SVGIG (reference sequence). This CDR3 contains 15 residues. The CDR3 here is CAWSVGRQGNQPQHF. The CDR3 DNA is TGTGCCTGGAGTGTCGGGCGACAGGGCAATCAGCCCCAGCATTTT.